Reported below is one T cell receptor (beta chain). Other DNA variants within this sample encode the same CDR3. This entry comes from a study of blood T cell repertoires in COVID-19. As for the study in general: Collection of acute and convalescent COVID-19 samples took place in the United States, Italy and Spain. The analysed material was cDNA or gDNA that came from T cells, B-cell-depleted T cells, or PBMCs.

The ends were cut back, 0 bases at V and 2 bases at J, with 8 bases in the middle. Per the germline V gene, CDR1 is SGHRS and CDR2 is YFSETQ. The CDR3 sequence is 14 residues long. Researchers sorted participants into cohorts using their self-reported clinical history. Original analysis: Nucleated cell counts were estimated from reference gene primer amplification. The table came from immunoSEQ multiplex PCR; TCRdb's copy has only in-frame clones and leaves some out. V, J and clone size derive from that table, while D and trimming were established from the DNA sequence. The top ten hold 1.5% to 2% of the sample, which has 490,000 or so clones, around nine tenths seen once.

The sequencing sample was made of PBMCs or T cells enriched from blood (not recorded which). This sequence originates from a woman aged 40 to 50 who had recovered from COVID-19. The rearrangement uses TRBV5-1 and TRBJ1-2; the D gene is possibly TRBD1 (6 bases). CDR3 nucleotide sequence: TGCGCCAGCAGCTTGGTACAGGGAAACTATGGCTACACCTTC. Amino acids: CASSLVQGNYGYTF.